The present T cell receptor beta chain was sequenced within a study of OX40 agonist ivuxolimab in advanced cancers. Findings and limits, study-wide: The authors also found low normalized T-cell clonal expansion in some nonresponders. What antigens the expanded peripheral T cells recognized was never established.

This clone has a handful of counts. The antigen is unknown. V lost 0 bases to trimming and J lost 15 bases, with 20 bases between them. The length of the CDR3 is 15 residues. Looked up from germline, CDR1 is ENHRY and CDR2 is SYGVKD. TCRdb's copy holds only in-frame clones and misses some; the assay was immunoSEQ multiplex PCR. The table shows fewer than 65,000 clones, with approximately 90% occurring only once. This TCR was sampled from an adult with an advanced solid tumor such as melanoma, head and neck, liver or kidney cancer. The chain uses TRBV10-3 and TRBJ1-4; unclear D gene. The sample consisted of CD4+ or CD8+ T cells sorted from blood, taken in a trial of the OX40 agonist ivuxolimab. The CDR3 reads CAISESNRVPSNLFF. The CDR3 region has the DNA TGTGCCATCAGTGAGTCGAATCGGGTACCGTCTAACTTGTTTTTT.